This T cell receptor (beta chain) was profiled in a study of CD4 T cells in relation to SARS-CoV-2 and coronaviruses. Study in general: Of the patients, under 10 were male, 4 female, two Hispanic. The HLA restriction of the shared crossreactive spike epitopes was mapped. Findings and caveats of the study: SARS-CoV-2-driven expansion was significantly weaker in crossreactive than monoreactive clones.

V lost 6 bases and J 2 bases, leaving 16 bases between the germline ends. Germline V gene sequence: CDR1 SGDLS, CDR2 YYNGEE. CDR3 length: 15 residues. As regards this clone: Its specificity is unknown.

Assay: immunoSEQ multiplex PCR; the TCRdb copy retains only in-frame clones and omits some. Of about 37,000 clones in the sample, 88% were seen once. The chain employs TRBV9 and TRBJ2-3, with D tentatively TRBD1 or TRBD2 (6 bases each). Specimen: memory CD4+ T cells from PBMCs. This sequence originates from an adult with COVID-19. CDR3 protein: CASTLRGANTDTQYF. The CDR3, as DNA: TGTGCCAGCACCTTAAGGGGGGCCAACACAGATACGCAGTATTTT.